This section outlines one T cell receptor beta chain sequence together with its context. Only in-frame clones appear in the TCRdb table, and some are missing; sequencing was by immunoSEQ multiplex PCR. Seen here are some 40,000 clones, around 93% observed once, and the top ten hold just over 0.4%. The sample belongs to a study of T cell changes during pregnancy in multiple sclerosis. The CDR3 contains 16 residues. Trimming pared 1 base from V and 4 bases from J, leaving 14 bases between. Per germline, CDR1 SGHTA and CDR2 FQGTGA. The chain employs TRBV7-3 and TRBJ2-1; D may be TRBD2 (5 bases). The clonotype originates from a female donor with multiple sclerosis, enrolled in a pregnancy study. Sequencing used CD4+ T cells from peripheral blood mononuclear cells, obtained in the first trimester of pregnancy. The DNA for the CDR3 is TGTGCCAGCAGCTTAAATGGGGATGGAGGTTACAATGAGCAGTTCTTC. It encodes CASSLNGDGGYNEQFF.